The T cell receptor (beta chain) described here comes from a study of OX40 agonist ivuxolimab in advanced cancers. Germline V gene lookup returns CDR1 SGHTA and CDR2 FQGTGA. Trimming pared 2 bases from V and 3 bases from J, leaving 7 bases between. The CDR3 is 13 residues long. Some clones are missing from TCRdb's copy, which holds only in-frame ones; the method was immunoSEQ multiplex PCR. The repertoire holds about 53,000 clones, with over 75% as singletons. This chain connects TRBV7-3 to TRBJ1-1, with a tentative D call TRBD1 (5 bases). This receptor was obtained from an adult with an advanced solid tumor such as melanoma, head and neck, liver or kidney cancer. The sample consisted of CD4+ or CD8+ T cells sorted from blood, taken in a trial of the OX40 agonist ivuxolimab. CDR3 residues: CASSLSGDTEAFF. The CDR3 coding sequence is TGTGCCAGCAGCTTATCGGGGGACACTGAAGCTTTCTTT.